The 29 T cell receptor beta chains below come from one sample, sequenced in a study of blood T cell repertoires in COVID-19 (TCRdb year 2020). Library construction relied on the immunoSEQ multiplex PCR assay. In TCRdb, the immuneACCESS table is reduced to in-frame sequences with V and J assigned. These tables do not hold every clone; where another copy was compared, an unresolved V gene accounts for under half, and the others remain unexplained. The sample has approximately 52,000 clones on record, 75% to 95% of them singletons. Together, the top ten hold 3% to 3.5% of the sample. The sample consisted of peripheral blood. All receptors derive from a man between 50 and 59 years old with acute or convalescent COVID-19.

The V call is TRBV5-1, the J call TRBJ2-1; D unresolved. Deletions cut 4 bases from V and 0 bases from J, with 14 bases between. Germline V CDR1 and CDR2: SGHRS, YFSETQ. The CDR3 loop spans 16 amino acids. In nucleotides, the CDR3 is TGCGCCAGCAGCGCGTACCTGAAGAGCTCCTACAATGAGCAGTTCTTC. It specifies CASSAYLKSSYNEQFF.

The CDR3: CATSTIGTDLIDTQYF. The DNA of the CDR3 is TGTGCCACCAGCACTATCGGGACAGACCTTATAGATACGCAGTATTTT. The chain has TRBV24-1 and TRBJ2-3; the match to TRBD1 covers 7 bases. Germline assignment: CDR1 KGHDR and CDR2 SFDVKD. The CDR3 length is 16 residues. V lost 7 bases, J lost 5 bases, and 14 bases stayed unmatched.

CDR3 loop: CASSESALMNTEAFF. CDR3 nucleotides: TGTGCCAGCAGTGAATCGGCACTAATGAACACTGAAGCTTTCTTT. The rearrangement uses TRBV2 and TRBJ1-1; D remains unclear. Trimming took 2 bases from V and 0 from J, leaving 10 bases between them. CDR1 is SNHLY, CDR2 FYNNEI, per germline. The CDR3 totals 15 residues.

The CDR3 DNA reads as TGTGCCAGTAGTAGCGGGGGGGCCCCAAACACCGGGGAGCTGTTTTTT. It specifies CASSSGGAPNTGELFF. This chain links TRBV19 with TRBJ2-2; 9 bases agree with TRBD2. CDR3 length: 16 amino acids. CDR1 and CDR2 from the germline V gene are LNHDA and SQIVND (reference sequence). V gave up 4 bases and J gave up 2 bases; unmatched junction bases: 5.

Only one count was recorded for this clone. The V call is TRBV10-3, the J call TRBJ2-7; perhaps TRBD1 as D (6 bases). Germline V CDR1 and CDR2: ENHRY, SYGVKD. V was clipped by 0 bases and J by 2 bases, with 17 bases between them. The CDR3 has 17 residues. As DNA, the CDR3 is TGTGCCATCAGTGAGTCCCAAGCTCGAGGACAGCCCTACGAGCAGTACTTC. Translating it yields CAISESQARGQPYEQYF.

The chain joins TRBV4-1 to TRBJ2-3; 7 bases align to TRBD2. Germline CDR1 MGHRA, CDR2 YSYEKL. The CDR3 runs 16 residues. J lost 2 bases, V lost 1 base, and 6 bases had no gene match. CDR3 DNA: TGCGCCAGCAGCCAAGGTCCAGCGGGGCACACAGATACGCAGTATTTT. Amino acid sequence: CASSQGPAGHTDTQYF.

V usage is TRBV7-2 and J usage is TRBJ2-1, with TRBD2 identical over 9 bases. Trimming at V came to 3 bases and at J to 2 bases, leaving 5 bases not matched to a gene. This CDR3 region has 16 residues. CDR1 and CDR2 from the germline V gene are SGHTA and FQGNSA. In DNA, the CDR3 is TGTGCCAGCAGCTTGGGAAGCGGGGGGACCTACAATGAGCAGTTCTTC. This gives the protein CASSLGSGGTYNEQFF.

This clone was counted once. CDR3 in DNA: TGTGCCAGTATCTTATACACTGAAGCTTTCTTT. This translates into CASILYTEAFF. The V gene is TRBV19, the J gene TRBJ1-1; D unclear. CDR1 LNHDA and CDR2 SQIVND come from the germline V gene (reference sequence). Between the trimmed V and J ends, which lost 7 bases and 3 bases, there was a span of 6 bases. This CDR3 has 11 residues.

CDR3 in amino acids: CASTKTGWAEAFF. Here the CDR3 DNA reads TGCGCCAGCACCAAGACAGGGTGGGCTGAAGCTTTCTTT. The V and J genes are TRBV10-1 and TRBJ1-1; 7 bases align to TRBD1. Germline V CDR1 and CDR2: WNHNN, SYGVQD (reference sequence). There are 13 residues in the CDR3. J was trimmed by 6 bases and V by 7 bases; bases with no gene match: 8.

This chain links TRBV18 with TRBJ1-6, with D hard to call. The ends were cut back, 1 base at V and 8 bases at J, with 9 bases in the middle. This CDR3 has 14 residues. Germline CDR1 is KGHSH and CDR2 is LQKENI. CDR3 protein: CASSPLEGYSPLHF. CDR3 coding DNA: TGTGCCAGCTCACCACTAGAGGGTTATTCACCCCTCCACTTT. Supplemented by reference TRBV18 and TRBJ1-6, the full variable domain reads NAGVMQNPRHLVRRRGQEARLRCSPMKGHSHVYWYRQLPEEGLKFMVYLQKENIIDESGMPKERFSAEFPKEGPSILRIQQVVRGDSAAYFCASSPLEGYSPLHFGNGTRLTVT.

V usage is TRBV5-1 and J usage is TRBJ2-3; unclear D gene. The CDR3 is made up of 13 amino acids. Germline lookup yields CDR1 SGHRS and CDR2 YFSETQ. V was cut by 2 bases and J by 6 bases, with 10 bases left in between. CDR3 sequence: CASSLGRRDTQYF. CDR3 DNA sequence: TGCGCCAGCAGCTTAGGAAGGCGGGATACGCAGTATTTT.

The chain employs TRBV5-1 and TRBJ2-1, with 15 positions matching TRBD2. The V segment lost 3 bases and the J segment 6 bases; nucleotides outside the gene matches: 4. This CDR3 region has 16 residues. In germline, CDR1 is SGHRS, CDR2 YFSETQ. The CDR3 spells CASSSWTSGGANEQFF. DNA of the CDR3: TGCGCCAGCAGCTCCTGGACTAGCGGGGGGGCCAATGAGCAGTTCTTC.

V usage is TRBV3-1 (or the pseudogene TRBV3-2) and J usage is TRBJ1-1, with unresolved D. Trimming cost V 4 bases and J 5 bases, with 14 bases left between them. This CDR3 has 14 amino acids. Germline CDR1 and CDR2: LGHDT and YNNKEL (reference sequence). CDR3: CASSLVGRRTEAFF. CDR3 bases: TGTGCCAGCAGCCTCGTGGGGAGGAGGACTGAAGCTTTCTTT.

The chain joins TRBV7-2 to TRBJ1-6, with a possible D match to TRBD1 (6 bases). The CDR3 is 15 residues long. Germline V lookup: CDR1 SGHTA, CDR2 FQGNSA. The V end lost 5 bases, the J end lost 7 bases, and 15 bases lay between the germline ends. The CDR3 DNA sequence: TGTGCCAGCAGCGCGATCGGACAGCCCAATTCACCCCTCCACTTT. Translating it yields CASSAIGQPNSPLHF. Full variable domain (remainder filled in from reference TRBV7-2 and TRBJ1-6): GAGVSQSPSNKVTEKGKDVELRCDPISGHTALYWYRQSLGQGLEFLIYFQGNSAPDKSGLPSDRFSAERTGGSVSTLTIQRTQQEDSAVYLCASSAIGQPNSPLHFGNGTRLTVT.

This clone was recorded once. The gene calls are TRBV15 and TRBJ2-5; a weak D match, TRBD1 (5 bases). With 6 bases removed from V and 5 bases from J, the gap between germline ends came to 22 bases. CDR3 length: 16 amino acids. Germline V gives CDR1 LNHNV, CDR2 YYDKDF (reference sequence). The chain's CDR3 is CATSTNRATEEETQYF. The CDR3 DNA is TGTGCCACCAGTACAAACCGGGCGACAGAGGAGGAGACCCAGTACTTC.

The chain carries TRBV14 and TRBJ1-1; D might be TRBD1 (6 bases). The V gene lost 7 bases and the J gene lost 7 bases, with 16 bases spanning the gap. CDR1 SGHDN and CDR2 FVKESK come from the germline V gene. This CDR3 has 13 residues. CDR3 in DNA: TGTGCCAGCAAGCCCCGAGACAGGCGTGAAGCTTTCTTT. Translating gives CASKPRDRREAFF.

V gene TRBV24-1 combines with J gene TRBJ2-3, with a possible D match to TRBD1 (6 bases). In germline, CDR1 is KGHDR, CDR2 SFDVKD. This CDR3 comprises 15 residues. Trimming cost V 4 bases and J 6 bases, with 16 bases left between them. The CDR3 nucleotides read TGTGCCACCAGTGAAACAGGGTATAATGCGGATACGCAGTATTTT. It is translated as CATSETGYNADTQYF.

The chain recombines TRBV6-1 with TRBJ1-2, with no clear D. Between the trimmed V and J ends, which lost 2 bases and 4 bases, there was a span of 14 bases. The germline V gene has CDR1 MNHNS and CDR2 SASEGT. The CDR3 is 15 residues long. CDR3 loop: CASSERGEPFYGYTF. In DNA form, the CDR3 reads TGTGCCAGCAGTGAACGGGGAGAGCCATTCTATGGCTACACCTTC.

The CDR3 DNA is TGCGCCAGCAGCCCCCGACAGGGCACCGTCATACAGGAAGCAACTAATGAAAAACTGTTTTTT. Its protein is CASSPRQGTVIQEATNEKLFF. This chain joins TRBV5-1 and TRBJ1-4; 7 positions agree with TRBD1. CDR1 SGHRS and CDR2 YFSETQ come from the germline V gene. The trim removed 4 bases at V and 0 bases at J, leaving 21 bases unmatched. The length of the CDR3 is 21 residues.

Only one count was recorded for this clone. V and J are TRBV2 and TRBJ2-2, with D perhaps TRBD1 (5 bases). Germline V gene lookup returns CDR1 SNHLY and CDR2 FYNNEI. Trimming took 10 bases from V and 6 from J, leaving 24 bases between them. The CDR3 contains 16 residues. The CDR3 protein is CATSSYRWLDPGELFF. The CDR3, as DNA: TGTGCCACCTCCTCGTACAGGTGGCTCGACCCCGGGGAGCTGTTTTTT.

The rearrangement joins TRBV28 to TRBJ1-2; TRBD1 is a possible D gene (5 bases). V gave up 7 bases and J gave up 4 bases, with 13 bases separating them. Germline assignment: CDR1 MDHEN and CDR2 SYDVKM. The CDR3 covers 13 residues. The CDR3 spells CASTLGGTYGYTF. The CDR3 DNA follows: TGTGCCAGCACCCTGGGGGGAACCTATGGCTACACCTTC.

The chain recombines TRBV30 with TRBJ1-2; weak D call: TRBD1 (5 bases). The CDR3 covers 13 residues. Germline CDR1 and CDR2: GTSNPN and SVGIG (reference sequence). The V and J ends lost 0 bases and 8 bases respectively, with 13 bases between them. CDR3: CAWSVRQGQGYTF. The CDR3 coding sequence is TGTGCCTGGAGTGTGAGGCAGGGCCAAGGCTACACCTTC.

V gene TRBV2 combines with J gene TRBJ2-7; 10 positions agree with TRBD1. J gave up 1 base and V 8 bases, and 2 bases lay outside the gene matches. Germline loops: CDR1 SNHLY, CDR2 FYNNEI. The CDR3 covers 13 residues. The CDR3: CASQDRGSYEQYF. The CDR3 coding sequence is TGTGCCAGCCAGGACAGGGGGTCCTACGAGCAGTACTTC.

V usage is TRBV3-1 (or the pseudogene TRBV3-2) and J usage is TRBJ1-3, with D maybe TRBD1 (5 bases). The germline V and J ends were trimmed by 8 bases and 0 bases, with 8 bases remaining between them. Germline V gives CDR1 LGHDT, CDR2 YNNKEL (reference sequence). The CDR3 loop spans 13 amino acids. CDR3 residues: CASGGGSGNTIYF. The CDR3 DNA reads TGTGCCAGCGGGGGAGGCTCTGGAAACACCATATATTTT.

V and J are TRBV15 and TRBJ2-7; TRBD2 aligns across 11 bases. The V gene's germline CDR1 is LNHNV and CDR2 YYDKDF (reference sequence). V was pared by 2 bases and J by 0 bases, with 6 bases of the junction left unmatched. The CDR3 sequence is 17 residues long. The CDR3 bases are TGTGCCACCAGCAGACGCGGACTAGCGGGCGACTCCTACGAGCAGTACTTC. Translating it yields CATSRRGLAGDSYEQYF.

The chain has TRBV6-5 and TRBJ1-1; D gene uncertain. Trimming pared 8 bases from V and 3 bases from J, leaving 10 bases between. CDR1 MNHEY and CDR2 SVGAGI come from the germline V gene. The CDR3 runs 12 residues. CDR3 DNA: TGTGCCAGCCGGGGATTCTACACTGAAGCTTTCTTT. The encoded protein is CASRGFYTEAFF.

The table lists this clone with a count of one. The chain combines TRBV7-2 with TRBJ2-1; 8 bases are shared with TRBD2. V was clipped by 1 base and J by 3 bases; unmatched bases: 2. The CDR3 sequence is 15 residues long. Germline V gives CDR1 SGHTA, CDR2 FQGNSA. CDR3 in DNA: TGTGCCAGCAGCTTAGTGGGGACTAGCTACAATGAGCAGTTCTTC. Translated: CASSLVGTSYNEQFF.

The chain joins TRBV18 to TRBJ1-1; TRBD1 matches 7 bases. The CDR3 is made up of 19 amino acids. Germline lookup yields CDR1 KGHSH and CDR2 LQKENI. Trimming took 1 base from V and 0 from J; bases not matched to a gene: 14. The CDR3 is CASSPQLLGQRPMNTEAFF. The CDR3 nucleotides are TGTGCCAGCTCACCACAGCTTCTGGGACAGCGGCCAATGAACACTGAAGCTTTCTTT.

The V call is TRBV18, the J call TRBJ1-2; possible D gene TRBD1, 6 bases. The ends were cut back, 3 bases at V and 0 bases at J, with 11 bases in the middle. Germline V lookup: CDR1 KGHSH, CDR2 LQKENI. The CDR3 extends over 15 amino acids. CDR3 in amino acids: CASSPQGRSNYGYTF. The CDR3 DNA reads as TGTGCCAGCTCACCGCAGGGGCGATCTAACTATGGCTACACCTTC.